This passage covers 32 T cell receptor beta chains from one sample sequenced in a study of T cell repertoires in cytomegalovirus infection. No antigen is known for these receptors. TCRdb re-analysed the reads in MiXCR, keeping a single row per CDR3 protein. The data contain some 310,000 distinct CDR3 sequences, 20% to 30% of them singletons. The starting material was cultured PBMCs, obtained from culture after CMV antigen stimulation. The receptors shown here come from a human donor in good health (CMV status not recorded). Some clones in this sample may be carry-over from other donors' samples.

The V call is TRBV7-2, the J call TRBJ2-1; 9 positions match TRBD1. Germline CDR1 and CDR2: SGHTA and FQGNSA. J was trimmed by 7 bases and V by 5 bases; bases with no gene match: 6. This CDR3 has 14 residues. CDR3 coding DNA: TGTGCCAGCAGCGCGGGACAGGGCTTTAATGAGCAGTTCTTC. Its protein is CASSAGQGFNEQFF.

CDR3 bases: TGCAGTGCTAGAGTTCACCCAGGAGAGGGGTTAAGCTCCTACAATGAGCAGTTCTTC. This gives the protein CSARVHPGEGLSSYNEQFF. The J gene is TRBJ2-1, the V gene TRBV20-1; D possibly uses TRBD1 or TRBD2 (5 bases each). Per germline, CDR1 DFQATT and CDR2 SNEGSKA (reference sequence). V was shortened by 1 base and J by 0 bases, with 22 bases between the two germline ends. CDR3 length: 19 residues.

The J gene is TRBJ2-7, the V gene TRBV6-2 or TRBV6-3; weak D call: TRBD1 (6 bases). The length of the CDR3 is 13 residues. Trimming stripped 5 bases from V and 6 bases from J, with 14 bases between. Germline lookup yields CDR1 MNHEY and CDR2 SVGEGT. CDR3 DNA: TGTGCCAGCAGTCACGCCGGGACACTCGAGCAGTACGTC. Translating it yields CASSHAGTLEQYV.

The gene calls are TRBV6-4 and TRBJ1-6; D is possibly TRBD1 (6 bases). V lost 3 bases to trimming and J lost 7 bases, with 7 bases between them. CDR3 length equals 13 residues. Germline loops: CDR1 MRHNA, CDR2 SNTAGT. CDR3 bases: TGTGCCAGCAGTGAGGGGGCAAATTCACCCCTCCACTTT. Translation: CASSEGANSPLHF.

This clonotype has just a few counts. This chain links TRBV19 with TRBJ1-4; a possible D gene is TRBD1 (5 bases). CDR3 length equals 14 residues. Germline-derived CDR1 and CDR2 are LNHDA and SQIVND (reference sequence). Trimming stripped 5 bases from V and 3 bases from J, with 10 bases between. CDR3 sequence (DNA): TGTGCCAGTAGTTGGACAATTCCTAATGAAAAACTGTTTTTT. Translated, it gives CASSWTIPNEKLFF.

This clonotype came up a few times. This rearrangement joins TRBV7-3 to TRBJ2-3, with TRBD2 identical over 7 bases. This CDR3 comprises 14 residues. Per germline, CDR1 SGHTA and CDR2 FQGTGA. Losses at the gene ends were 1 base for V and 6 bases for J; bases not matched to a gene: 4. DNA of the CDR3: TGTGCCAGCAGCTTAAGCGGGAGCAGGGATACGCAGTATTTT. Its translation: CASSLSGSRDTQYF.

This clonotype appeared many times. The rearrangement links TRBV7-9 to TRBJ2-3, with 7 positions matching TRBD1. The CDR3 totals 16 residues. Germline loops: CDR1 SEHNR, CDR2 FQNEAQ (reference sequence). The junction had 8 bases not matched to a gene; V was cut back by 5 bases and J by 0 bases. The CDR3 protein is CASSHFRTGSTDTQYF. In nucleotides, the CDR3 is TGTGCCAGCAGCCACTTCCGGACAGGAAGCACAGATACGCAGTATTTT.

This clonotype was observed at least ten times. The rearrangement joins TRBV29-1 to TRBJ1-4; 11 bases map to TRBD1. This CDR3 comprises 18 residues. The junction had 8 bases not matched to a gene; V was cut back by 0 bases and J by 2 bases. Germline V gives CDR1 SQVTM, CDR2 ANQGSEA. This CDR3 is CSVEDAVRDRGTNEKLFF. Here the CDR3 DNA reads TGCAGCGTTGAAGACGCTGTCCGGGACAGGGGGACTAATGAAAAACTGTTTTTT. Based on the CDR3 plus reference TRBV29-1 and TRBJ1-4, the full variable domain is SAVISQKPSRDICQRGTSLTIQCQVDSQVTMMFWYRQQPGQSLTLIATANQGSEATYESGFVIDKFPISRPNLTFSTLTVSNMSPEDSSIYLCSVEDAVRDRGTNEKLFFGSGTQLSVL.

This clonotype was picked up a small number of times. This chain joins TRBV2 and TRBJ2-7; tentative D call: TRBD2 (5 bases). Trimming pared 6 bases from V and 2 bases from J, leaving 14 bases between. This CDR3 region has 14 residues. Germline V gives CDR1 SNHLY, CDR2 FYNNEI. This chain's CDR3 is CASREPLAPYEQYF. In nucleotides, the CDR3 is TGTGCCAGCAGGGAACCCCTAGCTCCCTACGAGCAGTACTTC. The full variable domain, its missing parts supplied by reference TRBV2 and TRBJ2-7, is EPEVTQTPSHQVTQMGQEVILRCVPISNHLYFYWYRQILGQKVEFLVSFYNNEISEKSEIFDDQFSVERPDGSNFTLKIRSTKLEDSAMYFCASREPLAPYEQYFGPGTRLTVT.

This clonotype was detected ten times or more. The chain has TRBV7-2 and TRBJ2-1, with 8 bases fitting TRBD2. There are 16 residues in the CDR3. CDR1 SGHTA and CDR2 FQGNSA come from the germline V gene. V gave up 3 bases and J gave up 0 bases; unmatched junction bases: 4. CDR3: CASSFRGGSSYNEQFF. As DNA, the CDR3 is TGTGCCAGCAGCTTTCGCGGGGGGAGCTCCTACAATGAGCAGTTCTTC.

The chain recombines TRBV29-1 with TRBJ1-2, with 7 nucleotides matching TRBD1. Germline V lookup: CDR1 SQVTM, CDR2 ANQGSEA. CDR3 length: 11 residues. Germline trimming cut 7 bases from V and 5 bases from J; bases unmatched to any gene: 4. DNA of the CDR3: TGCAGCGCCAGGGACAGTTATGGCTACACCTTC. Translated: CSARDSYGYTF.

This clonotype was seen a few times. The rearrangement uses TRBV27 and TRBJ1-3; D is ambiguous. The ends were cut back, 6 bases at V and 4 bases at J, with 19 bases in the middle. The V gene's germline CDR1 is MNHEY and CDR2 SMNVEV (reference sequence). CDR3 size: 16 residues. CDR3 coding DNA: TGTGCCAGCAGCCTCCTAGGACCAAAGGAGGGAAACACCATATATTTT. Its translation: CASSLLGPKEGNTIYF.

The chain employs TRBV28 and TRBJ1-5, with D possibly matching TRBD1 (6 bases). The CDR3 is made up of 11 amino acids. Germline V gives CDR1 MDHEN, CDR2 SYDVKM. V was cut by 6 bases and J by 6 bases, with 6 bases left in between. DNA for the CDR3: TGTGCCAGCAGAGGGGGTCAGCCCCAGCATTTT. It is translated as CASRGGQPQHF.

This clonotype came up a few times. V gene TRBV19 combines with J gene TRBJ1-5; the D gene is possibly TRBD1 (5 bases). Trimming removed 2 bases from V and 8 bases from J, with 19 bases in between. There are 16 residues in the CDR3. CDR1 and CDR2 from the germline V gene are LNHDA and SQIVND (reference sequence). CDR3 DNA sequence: TGTGCCAGTAGTATACCTACGGGCCGGGGGGTGAAGCCCCAGCATTTT. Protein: CASSIPTGRGVKPQHF.

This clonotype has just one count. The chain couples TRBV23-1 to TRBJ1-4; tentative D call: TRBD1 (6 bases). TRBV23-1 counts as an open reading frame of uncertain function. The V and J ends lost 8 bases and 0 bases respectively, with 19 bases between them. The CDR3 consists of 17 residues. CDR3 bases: TGCGCCAGCGGAATCGGACAGTTCCCAACAACTAATGAAAAACTGTTTTTT. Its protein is CASGIGQFPTTNEKLFF.

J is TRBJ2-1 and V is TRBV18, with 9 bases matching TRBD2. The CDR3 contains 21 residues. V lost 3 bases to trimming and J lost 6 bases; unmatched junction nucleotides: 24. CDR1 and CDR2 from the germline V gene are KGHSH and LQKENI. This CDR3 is CASSPFFRSLGPSGVPNEQFF. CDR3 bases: TGTGCCAGCTCACCTTTTTTTCGATCTCTCGGGCCTAGCGGGGTGCCCAATGAGCAGTTCTTC.

CDR3 bases: TGCGCCAGCAGCTTGGTGTTAGGAGCCTTCTACGAGCAGTACTTC. Translation: CASSLVLGAFYEQYF. This chain connects TRBV5-1 to TRBJ2-7; no definite D call. Germline CDR1 reads SGHRS; CDR2 reads YFSETQ. Between the trimmed V and J ends, which lost 0 bases and 3 bases, there was a span of 13 bases. This CDR3 has 15 residues.

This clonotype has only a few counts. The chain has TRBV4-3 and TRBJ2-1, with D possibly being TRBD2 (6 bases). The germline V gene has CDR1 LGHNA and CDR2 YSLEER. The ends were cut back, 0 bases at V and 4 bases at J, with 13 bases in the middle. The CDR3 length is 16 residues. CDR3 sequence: CASSQDLRGNYNEQFF. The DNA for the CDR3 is TGCGCCAGCAGCCAAGATCTTCGCGGGAATTACAATGAGCAGTTCTTC.

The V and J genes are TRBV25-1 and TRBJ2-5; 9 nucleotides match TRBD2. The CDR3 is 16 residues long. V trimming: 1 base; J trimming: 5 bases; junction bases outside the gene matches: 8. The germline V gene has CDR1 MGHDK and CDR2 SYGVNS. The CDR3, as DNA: TGTGCCAGCAGTGAATGGCTAGCGGGGAGATGGGAGACCCAGTACTTC. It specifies CASSEWLAGRWETQYF.

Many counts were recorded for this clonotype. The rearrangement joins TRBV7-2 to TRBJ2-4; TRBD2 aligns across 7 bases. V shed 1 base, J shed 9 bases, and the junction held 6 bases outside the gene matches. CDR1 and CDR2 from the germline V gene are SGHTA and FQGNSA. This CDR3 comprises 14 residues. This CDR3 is CASSLDVGGVIQYF. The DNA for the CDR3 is TGTGCCAGCAGCTTAGATGTTGGGGGGGTCATTCAGTACTTC.

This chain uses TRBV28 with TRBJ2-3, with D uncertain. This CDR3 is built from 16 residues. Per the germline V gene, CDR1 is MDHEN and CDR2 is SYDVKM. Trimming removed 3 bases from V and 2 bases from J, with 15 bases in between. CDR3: CASSFSTSVDTDTQYF. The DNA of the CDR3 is TGTGCCAGCAGTTTTTCAACCAGCGTAGACACAGATACGCAGTATTTT.

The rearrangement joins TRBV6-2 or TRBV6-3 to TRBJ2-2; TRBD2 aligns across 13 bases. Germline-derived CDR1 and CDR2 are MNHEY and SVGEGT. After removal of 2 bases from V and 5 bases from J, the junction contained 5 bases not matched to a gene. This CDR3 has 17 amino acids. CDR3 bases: TGTGCCAGCAGTTACAGTGGACTAGCGGGAGTTACCGGGGAGCTGTTTTTT. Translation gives CASSYSGLAGVTGELFF.

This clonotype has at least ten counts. The CDR3 bases are TGTGCCAGCAGTCGGACGGAGGCCTATAATTCACCCCTCCACTTT. Amino acid sequence: CASSRTEAYNSPLHF. The chain recombines TRBV7-2 with TRBJ1-6, with D uncertain. This CDR3 spans 15 amino acids. The germline gives CDR1 SGHTA, CDR2 FQGNSA. V lost 6 bases to trimming and J lost 2 bases, with 11 bases between them.

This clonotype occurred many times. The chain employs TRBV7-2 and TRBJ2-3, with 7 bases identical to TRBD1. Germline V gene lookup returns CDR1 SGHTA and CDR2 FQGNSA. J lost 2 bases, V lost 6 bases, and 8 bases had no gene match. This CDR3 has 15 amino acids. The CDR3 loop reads CASSPGQQNTDTQYF. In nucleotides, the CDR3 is TGTGCCAGCAGTCCGGGACAGCAAAACACAGATACGCAGTATTTT.

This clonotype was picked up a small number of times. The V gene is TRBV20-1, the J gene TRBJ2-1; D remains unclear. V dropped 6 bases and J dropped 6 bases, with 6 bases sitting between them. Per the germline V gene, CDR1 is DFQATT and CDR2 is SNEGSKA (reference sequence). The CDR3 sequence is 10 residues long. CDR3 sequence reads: CSAHRNEQFF. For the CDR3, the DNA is TGCAGTGCCCACCGCAATGAGCAGTTCTTC.

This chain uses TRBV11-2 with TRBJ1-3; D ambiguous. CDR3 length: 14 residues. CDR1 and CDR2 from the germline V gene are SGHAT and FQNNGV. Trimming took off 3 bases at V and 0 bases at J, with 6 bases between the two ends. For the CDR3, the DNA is TGTGCCAGCAGCTTCCAGAACTCTGGAAACACCATATATTTT. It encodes CASSFQNSGNTIYF. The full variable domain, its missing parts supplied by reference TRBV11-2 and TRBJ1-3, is EAGVAQSPRYKIIEKRQSVAFWCNPISGHATLYWYQQILGQGPKLLIQFQNNGVVDDSQLPKDRFSAERLKGVDSTLKIQPAKLEDSAVYLCASSFQNSGNTIYFGEGSWLTVV.

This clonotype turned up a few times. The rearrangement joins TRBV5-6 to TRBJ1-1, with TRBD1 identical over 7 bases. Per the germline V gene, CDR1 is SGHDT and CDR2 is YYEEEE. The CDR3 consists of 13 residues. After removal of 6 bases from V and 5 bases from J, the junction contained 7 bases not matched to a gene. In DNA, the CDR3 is TGTGCCAGCAACCGACAGGGCCGGACTGAAGCTTTCTTT. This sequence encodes CASNRQGRTEAFF. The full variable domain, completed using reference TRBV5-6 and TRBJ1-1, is DAGVTQSPTHLIKTRGQQVTLRCSPKSGHDTVSWYQQALGQGPQFIFQYYEEEERQRGNFPDRFSGHQFPNYSSELNVNALLLGDSALYLCASNRQGRTEAFFGQGTRLTVV.

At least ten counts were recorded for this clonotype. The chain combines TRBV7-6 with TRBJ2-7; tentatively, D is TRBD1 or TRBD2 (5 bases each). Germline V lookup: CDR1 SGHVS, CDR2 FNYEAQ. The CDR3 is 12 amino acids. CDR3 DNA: TGTGCCAGCAGCTTAGGGGTTCGGGACGAGCACGTC. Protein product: CASSLGVRDEHV.

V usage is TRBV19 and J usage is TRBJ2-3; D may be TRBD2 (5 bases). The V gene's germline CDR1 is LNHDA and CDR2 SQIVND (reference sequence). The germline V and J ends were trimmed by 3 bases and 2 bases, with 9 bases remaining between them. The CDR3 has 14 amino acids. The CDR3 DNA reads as TGTGCCAGTAGTATCGAGCGGTACACAGATACGCAGTATTTT. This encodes CASSIERYTDTQYF.

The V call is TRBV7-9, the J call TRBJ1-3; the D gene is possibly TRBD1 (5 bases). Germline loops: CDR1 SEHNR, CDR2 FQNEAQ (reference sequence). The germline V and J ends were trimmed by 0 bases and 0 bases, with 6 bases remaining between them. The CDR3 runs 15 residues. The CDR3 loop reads CASSLARASGNTIYF. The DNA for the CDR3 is TGTGCCAGCAGCTTAGCCAGGGCCTCTGGAAACACCATATATTTT.

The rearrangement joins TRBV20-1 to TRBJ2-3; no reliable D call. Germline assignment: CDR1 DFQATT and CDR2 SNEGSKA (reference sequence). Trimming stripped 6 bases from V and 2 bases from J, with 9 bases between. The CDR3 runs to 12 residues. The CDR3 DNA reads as TGCAGTGCAGGGCTCCACACAGATACGCAGTATTTT. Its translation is CSAGLHTDTQYF.

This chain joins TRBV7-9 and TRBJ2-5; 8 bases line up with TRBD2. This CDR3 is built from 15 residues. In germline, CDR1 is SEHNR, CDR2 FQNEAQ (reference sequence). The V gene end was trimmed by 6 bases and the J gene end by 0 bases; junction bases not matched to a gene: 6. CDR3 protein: CASRSSGSDQETQYF. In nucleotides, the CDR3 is TGTGCCAGCAGGTCGAGCGGGAGCGACCAAGAGACCCAGTACTTC. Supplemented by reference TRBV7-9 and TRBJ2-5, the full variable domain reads DTGVSQNPRHKITKRGQNVTFRCDPISEHNRLYWYRQTLGQGPEFLTYFQNEAQLEKSRLLSDRFSAERPKGSFSTLEIQRTEQGDSAMYLCASRSSGSDQETQYFGPGTRLLVL.